The T cell receptor beta chain described here comes from a study of T cell responses to AZD1222 COVID-19 vaccine. In the case of this clone: Antigen unknown.

Some clones are missing from TCRdb's copy, which holds only in-frame ones; the method was immunoSEQ multiplex PCR. The table has about 180,000 clones, approximately 90% seen once. This CDR3 contains 17 residues. Per the germline V gene, CDR1 is LNHDA and CDR2 is SQIVND (reference sequence). V gave up 3 bases and J gave up 0 bases; unmatched junction bases: 8. Broader study findings: Samples come after the peak T cell response, not at day 14. Close to half of all spike-specific TCRs reportedly target regions of the variants that are unmutated. Spike-wide vaccine-associated CD4 TCRs dominated at 160-218 and 743-854. Clonal diversity was possibly underestimated, and the donors were mostly white British, with more females.

The source is an adult who received the AZD1222 COVID-19 vaccine. This sequence joins TRBV19 and TRBJ2-7, with 10 bases matching TRBD2. The sample here was peripheral blood, taken 28 days after the second AZD1222 dose. CDR3 in amino acids: CASSITLLAGRSYEQYF. The DNA of the CDR3 is TGTGCCAGTAGTATCACCCTACTAGCGGGGCGCTCCTACGAGCAGTACTTC.